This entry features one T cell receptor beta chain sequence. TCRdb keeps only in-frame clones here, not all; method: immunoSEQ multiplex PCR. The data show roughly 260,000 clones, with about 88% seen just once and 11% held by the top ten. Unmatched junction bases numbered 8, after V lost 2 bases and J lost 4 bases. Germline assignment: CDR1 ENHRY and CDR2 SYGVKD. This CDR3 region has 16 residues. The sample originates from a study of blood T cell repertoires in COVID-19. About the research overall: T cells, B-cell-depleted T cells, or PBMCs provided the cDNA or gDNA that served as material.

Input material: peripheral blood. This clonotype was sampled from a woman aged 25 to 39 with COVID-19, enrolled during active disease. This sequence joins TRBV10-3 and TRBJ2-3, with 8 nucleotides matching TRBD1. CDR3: CAISERTGMSADTQYF. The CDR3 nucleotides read TGTGCCATCAGTGAGCGGACAGGGATGAGTGCAGATACGCAGTATTTT.